Listed below are T cell receptor beta chains from one sample, sequenced in a study of cytomegalovirus exposure and HLA in healthy donors. The data were produced by immunoSEQ multiplex PCR, yet TCRdb's version contains in-frame clones alone and is incomplete. Counted here are about 160,000 clones, around 82% occurring once; the ten biggest clones make up roughly 10%. What was sequenced was PBMCs. The receptors were sampled from a man aged 45 to 65 in good health and CMV-seropositive. The CDR3 runs from the conserved cysteine through the conserved F or W. The D gene is left open where the match is weak. Only some rows state a clone size, as once, few, many or a class for expanded clones.

16	TRBV11-2	TRBJ2-5	NA	NA	TGTGCCAGCAGCTTATGGTCGTGGGGGCGCAGAGAGACCCAGTACTTC	CASSLWSWGRRETQYF
14	TRBV19	TRBJ2-7	NA	TRBD1	TGTGCCAGTAGTCCCAACAGGGGGCAGGGCGAGCAGTACTTC	CASSPNRGQGEQYF
14	TRBV29-1	TRBJ1-3	NA	NA	TGCAGCGTTGGAGGGGGGGAAAAAGGAAACACCATATATTTT	CSVGGGEKGNTIYF
13	TRBV30	TRBJ1-5	NA	TRBD1	TGTGCCTGGAGTCTGGGACAGGGTCAGCCCCAGCATTTT	CAWSLGQGQPQHF
15	TRBV19	TRBJ2-3	NA	TRBD1	TGTGCCAGTAGTGCGGACAGGGGAGGGTCAGATACGCAGTATTTT	CASSADRGGSDTQYF
13	TRBV11-3	TRBJ2-1	NA	NA	TGTGCCAGCAGCCCCACAGCTTACAATGAGCAGTTCTTC	CASSPTAYNEQFF
14	TRBV28	TRBJ1-4	NA	NA	TGTGCCAGCAGTTTAACAGTAATTGGTGAAAAACTGTTTTTT	CASSLTVIGEKLFF
15	TRBV27	TRBJ2-5	NA	TRBD2	TGTGCCAGCAGTTCCTCTAGCGGGAGTTGGGAGACCCAGTACTTC	CASSSSSGSWETQYF
14	TRBV5-1	TRBJ2-7	NA	TRBD1	TGCGCCAGCAGCTTGCCCCAGGGGGACGACGAGCAGTACTTC	CASSLPQGDDEQYF
14	TRBV19	TRBJ2-7	NA	TRBD1	TGTGCCAGTAGTAAGGGGACAGGGGCCTACGAGCAGTACTTC	CASSKGTGAYEQYF
11	TRBV5-6	TRBJ2-5	NA	NA	TGTGCCAGCAGCTCGTATGAGACCCAGTACTTC	CASSSYETQYF
16	TRBV5-1	TRBJ2-3	NA	TRBD1	TGCGCCAGCAGCTTGGCAGGGGGAGTGAGCACAGATACGCAGTATTTT	CASSLAGGVSTDTQYF
15	TRBV11-3	TRBJ2-1	NA	TRBD1	TGTGCCAGCAGCTCTTATGGACAGGGCAACAATGAGCAGTTCTTC	CASSSYGQGNNEQFF
13	TRBV11-1	TRBJ1-1	few	NA	TGTGCCAGCAGCCAGACTGTGAACACTGAAGCTTTCTTT	CASSQTVNTEAFF
15	TRBV5-1	TRBJ2-1	NA	TRBD2	TGCGCCAGCAGCTTGCGGGCTAGCGGGTACAATGAGCAGTTCTTC	CASSLRASGYNEQFF
16	TRBV27	TRBJ2-3	NA	NA	TGTGCCAGCAGTTCATTGAGTAGCTACTATACAGATACGCAGTATTTT	CASSSLSSYYTDTQYF
18	TRBV10-2	TRBJ2-6	NA	NA	TGCGCCAGCAGTGATCTCCGGGGACAAAGCTCTGGGGCCAACGGCCTGACTTTC	CASSDLRGQSSGANGLTF
12	TRBV7-2	TRBJ2-1	few	TRBD2	TGTGCCAGCAGCTCGGAGCGGGGGAGCATGTTCTTC	CASSSERGSMFF
13	TRBV19	TRBJ2-1	NA	TRBD1	TGTGCCAGTAGTAGGACAGGCTACAATGAGCAGTTCTTC	CASSRTGYNEQFF
15	TRBV7-9	TRBJ2-5	NA	NA	TGTGCCAGCAGCCGAGGAGGGGCCTCGGTTGGGACCCAGTACTTC	CASSRGGASVGTQYF
15	TRBV27	TRBJ2-7	NA	TRBD1	TGTGCCAGCAGCCACTACCGACAGGGGGCGGACGAGCAGTACTTC	CASSHYRQGADEQYF
15	TRBV18	TRBJ2-2	NA	TRBD2	TGTGCCAGCTCACTCAGCCGGGAGGCCCGTGGGGAGCTGTTTTTT	CASSLSREARGELFF
13	TRBV15	TRBJ2-5	NA	NA	TGTGCCACCAGCAGGGAGTTGCCAGAGACCCAGTACTTC	CATSRELPETQYF
13	TRBV10-3	TRBJ2-5	NA	NA	TGTGCCATCAGTGTTAGAGTAGAAGAGACCCAGTACTTC	CAISVRVEETQYF
16	TRBV10-3	TRBJ2-7	NA	NA	TGTGCCATCAGTGAGTCGAGGAGGGGGCTAACCTACGAGCAGTACTTC	CAISESRRGLTYEQYF
15	TRBV2	TRBJ1-6	NA	TRBD1	TGTGCCAGCAGTATCCGGACAGGGGGGGATTCACCCCTCCACTTT	CASSIRTGGDSPLHF
16	TRBV30	TRBJ2-1	NA	TRBD2	TGTGCCTGGAGCCCATACGATCCGGGGGGGCCCTATGAGCAGTTCTTC	CAWSPYDPGGPYEQFF
15	TRBV5-1	TRBJ2-6	NA	NA	TGCGCCAGCAGCTTTGGCCAACCAGGGGCCAACGTCCTGACTTTC	CASSFGQPGANVLTF
16	TRBV11-2	TRBJ2-3	NA	NA	TGTGCCAGCAGCTTAGGAGGCTCAACTAGCACAGATACGCAGTATTTT	CASSLGGSTSTDTQYF
13	TRBV28	TRBJ2-7	NA	NA	TGTGCCAGCCTTAATAGCCACCGGGGCGAGCAGTACTTC	CASLNSHRGEQYF
14	TRBV21-1	TRBJ2-1	NA	NA	TGTGCCAGCAGGGGGGGACTAGCGGTAAATGAGCAGTTCTTC	CASRGGLAVNEQFF
13	TRBV10-3	TRBJ2-7	NA	TRBD1	TGTGCCATTCAAGACAGGGGGCGAAACGAGCAGTACTTC	CAIQDRGRNEQYF
15	TRBV6-5	TRBJ1-1	few	TRBD1	TGTGCCAGCAGGCGTGGGGTAACAGGGGCCACTGAAGCTTTCTTT	CASRRGVTGATEAFF
14	TRBV13	TRBJ1-4	NA	NA	TGTGCCAGCAGCCTCCGCTGGGAGAGTGAAAAACTGTTTTTT	CASSLRWESEKLFF
14	TRBV7-3	TRBJ2-1	few	TRBD2	TGTGCCAGCAGCTTAAGCGGGGGGGCGGATGAGCAGTTCTTC	CASSLSGGADEQFF
16	TRBV9	TRBJ2-3	NA	NA	TGTGCCAGCAGCGTAGAAGGGCAGGGCCTCACAGATACGCAGTATTTT	CASSVEGQGLTDTQYF
9	TRBV2	TRBJ1-1	NA	TRBD1	TGTGCCAGCAGTATACAGGGGTCCTTT	CASSIQGSF
13	TRBV7-9	TRBJ1-2	NA	NA	TGTGCCAGCAGCTTAGGGACAGTGAATGGCTACACCTTC	CASSLGTVNGYTF
14	TRBV28	TRBJ2-7	NA	TRBD2	TGTGCCAGCAGTTTAGCGGGAGGGCCGGGCGAGCAGTACTTC	CASSLAGGPGEQYF
16	TRBV30	TRBJ2-1	NA	NA	TGTGCCTGGAGGGGCTTAGGGGTCGCCTCCTACAATGAGCAGTTCTTC	CAWRGLGVASYNEQFF
11	TRBV2	TRBJ2-3	NA	NA	TGTGCCACCCCTCGCACAGATACGCAGTATTTT	CATPRTDTQYF
15	TRBV11-1	TRBJ2-1	NA	NA	TGTGCCAGCAGCTTAGACAGGCAAACTTACAATGAGCAGTTCTTC	CASSLDRQTYNEQFF
15	TRBV27	TRBJ1-2	NA	NA	TGTGCCAGCAGTTTACGACAGTCACCGAACTATGGCTACACCTTC	CASSLRQSPNYGYTF
15	TRBV7-8	TRBJ2-7	NA	NA	TGTGCCAGCAGCTGGAGGGACGAGAGCTCCTACGAGCAGTACTTC	CASSWRDESSYEQYF
13	TRBV27	TRBJ2-7	once	NA	TGTGCCAGCAGTTTAGTTGGTCGGGGCGAGCAGTACTTC	CASSLVGRGEQYF
14	TRBV5-4	TRBJ1-1	NA	TRBD1	TGCGCCAGCAGCCAAGACTGGGGACAGGGCGAAGCTTTCTTT	CASSQDWGQGEAFF
14	TRBV7-9	TRBJ1-4	NA	TRBD1	TGTGCCAGCAGCTGGGGACAGGGGAACGAAAAACTGTTTTTT	CASSWGQGNEKLFF
14	TRBV19	TRBJ1-4	NA	TRBD1	TGTGCCAGTAATCGAGACAGGGGCCAGGAAAAACTGTTTTTT	CASNRDRGQEKLFF
12	TRBV7-9	TRBJ2-7	NA	NA	TGTTCCAGCAGCGAGAGTACCTACGAGCAGTACTTC	CSSSESTYEQYF
15	TRBV11-2	TRBJ2-3	NA	TRBD2	TGTGCCAGCAGCATCGGACTAGCAAACGCAGATACGCAGTATTTT	CASSIGLANADTQYF
15	TRBV19	TRBJ2-7	NA	TRBD2	TGTGCCAGTAGTATGGTCGCCGAGCGGGGCTACGAGCAGTACTTC	CASSMVAERGYEQYF
15	TRBV5-1	TRBJ2-1	NA	TRBD2	TGCGCCAGCAGCTTGGCGGTGGCAGGGAGGGATGAGCAGTTCTTC	CASSLAVAGRDEQFF
14	TRBV4-2	TRBJ2-1	NA	TRBD1	TGTGCCAGCAGCCAAGTTCAGGGGGCGGTTGAGCAGTTCTTC	CASSQVQGAVEQFF
15	TRBV19	TRBJ1-1	NA	NA	TGTGCCAGTAGTATCACCTTCGGTTTGAACACTGAAGCTTTCTTT	CASSITFGLNTEAFF
20	TRBV13	TRBJ2-3	NA	TRBD2	TGTGCCAGCAGCTTAGTTTTCGGGACTAGCGGGAGCATTAGCACAGATACGCAGTATTTT	CASSLVFGTSGSISTDTQYF
16	TRBV19	TRBJ2-7	NA	TRBD1	TGTGCCAGTAGTACCGGGACAGGGGGGAGCTCCTACGAGCAGTACTTC	CASSTGTGGSSYEQYF
15	TRBV4-2	TRBJ2-3	once	TRBD2	TGTGCCAGCAGCCACTCTAGCGGTGGGGAAGATACGCAGTATTTT	CASSHSSGGEDTQYF
17	TRBV11-2	TRBJ2-7	NA	TRBD2	TGTGCCAGCAGCTTAGATCGAAGGCTAGCGGGAGGAGACGAGCAGTACTTC	CASSLDRRLAGGDEQYF
14	TRBV6-6	TRBJ1-2	few	TRBD1	TGTGCCAGCAGTTACTCCCCTACAGGGGGTGGCTACACCTTC	CASSYSPTGGGYTF
15	TRBV25-1	TRBJ2-5	NA	NA	TGTGCCAGCAGTGGGGAGGCGGCCGCACAAGAGACCCAGTACTTC	CASSGEAAAQETQYF